The 2 T cell receptor beta chains below were found in one sample sequenced in a study of beta chain features in type 1 diabetes. Every bit of the isolated RNA underwent reverse transcription, so sequencing read expressed TCRB transcripts. The repertoire was sequenced with immunoSEQ multiplex PCR; TCRdb's copy has only in-frame clones and lacks some. The table lists some 660,000 clones, around 15% of them singletons. These TCRs are of unknown antigen specificity. The study, taken as a whole, reports: Moderate but significant shortening of TCRB CDR3s was recorded in all four CD4+ subsets from Type 1 diabetes patients.

Sequencing was performed on naive CD4+ T cells from blood. The origin of the receptors is a man between 18 and 35 years old with type 1 diabetes.

This clone was counted only a few times. This chain connects TRBV4-2 to TRBJ2-5, with D tentatively TRBD1 or TRBD2 (6 bases each). The CDR3 contains 16 residues. Germline V lookup: CDR1 LGHNA, CDR2 YNFKEQ. V was clipped by 1 base and J by 2 bases, with 14 bases between them. CDR3 bases: TGTGCCAGCAGCCAAGTGGGGGGCTCGTCACAAGAGACCCAGTACTTC. It codes for CASSQVGGSSQETQYF.

This clone has only a few counts. The same CDR3 arises from other DNA sequences in this sample as well. The chain couples TRBV7-2 to TRBJ2-7, with D maybe TRBD1 (6 bases). This CDR3 is 12 amino acids long. Trimming stripped 4 bases from V and 4 bases from J, with 8 bases between. In germline, CDR1 is SGHTA, CDR2 FQGNSA. The CDR3 DNA sequence: TGTGCCAGCAGCTCACAGGGTTACGAGCAGTACTTC. This translates into CASSSQGYEQYF. Full variable domain (outside the CDR3, taken from reference TRBV7-2 and TRBJ2-7): GAGVSQSPSNKVTEKGKDVELRCDPISGHTALYWYRQSLGQGLEFLIYFQGNSAPDKSGLPSDRFSAERTGGSVSTLTIQRTQQEDSAVYLCASSSQGYEQYFGPGTRLTVT.